The T cell receptor beta chain described here comes from a study of tissue T cells after allogeneic stem cell transplantation. Study findings and constraints: Across patients, clones rarely overlapped, yet motif clusters were shared tissue-specifically.

Method: immunoSEQ multiplex PCR; TCRdb's copy keeps in-frame clones and lacks some. This sample has about 24,000 clones, with 73% found just once. Note on this clone: No antigen is known for it.

The source is a female donor over 55 with lung cancer. This specimen consisted of tissue from the ileum, obtained at autopsy.

The CDR3 nucleotides read TGTGCCAGCAGGTTACAGGGGGCTGGGGCCGGGGAGCTGTTTTTT. It is translated as CASRLQGAGAGELFF. The chain recombines TRBV11-2 with TRBJ2-2; 9 bases match TRBD1. Per germline, CDR1 SGHAT and CDR2 FQNNGV. CDR3 size: 15 residues. V shed 6 bases and J 6 bases; nucleotides not matched to a gene: 8.